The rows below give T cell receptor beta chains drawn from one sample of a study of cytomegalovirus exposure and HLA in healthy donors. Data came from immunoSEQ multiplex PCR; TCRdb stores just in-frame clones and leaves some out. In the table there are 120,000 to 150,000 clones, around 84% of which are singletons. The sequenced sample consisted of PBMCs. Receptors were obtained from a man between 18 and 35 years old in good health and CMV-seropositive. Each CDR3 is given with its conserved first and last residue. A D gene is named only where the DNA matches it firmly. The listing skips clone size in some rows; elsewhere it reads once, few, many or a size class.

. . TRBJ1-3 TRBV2 CASSVGQSSGNTIYF TGTGCCAGCAGTGTTGGACAGAGCTCTGGAAACACCATATATTTT
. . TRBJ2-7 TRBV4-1 CASSQEGGLTYEQYF TGCGCCAGCAGCCAAGAGGGGGGACTCACCTACGAGCAGTACTTC
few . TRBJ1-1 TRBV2 CASTIGGPMNTEAFF TGTGCCAGCACCATCGGGGGGCCAATGAACACTGAAGCTTTCTTT
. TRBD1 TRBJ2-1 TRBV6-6 CASSRDRGYNEQFF TGTGCCAGCAGCCGGGACAGGGGCTACAATGAGCAGTTCTTC
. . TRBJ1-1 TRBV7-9 CASTTTVNTEAFF TGTGCCAGCACCACAACAGTGAACACTGAAGCTTTCTTT
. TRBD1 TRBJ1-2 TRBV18 CASSPAVDRGLDYGYTF TGTGCCAGCTCACCAGCGGTGGACAGGGGATTAGACTATGGCTACACCTTC
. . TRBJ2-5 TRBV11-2 CASSLGGGVPLGTQYF TGTGCCAGCAGCTTAGGAGGAGGGGTCCCGCTGGGGACCCAGTACTTC
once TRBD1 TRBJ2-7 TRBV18 CATRTGDEQYF TGTGCCACCCGGACAGGGGACGAGCAGTACTTC
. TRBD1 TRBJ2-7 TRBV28 CASSLRSGGDYEQYF TGTGCCAGCAGTTTACGTTCAGGGGGAGACTACGAGCAGTACTTC
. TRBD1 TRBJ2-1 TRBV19 CASSHGTEVYNEQFF TGTGCCAGTAGCCACGGGACAGAAGTTTACAATGAGCAGTTCTTC
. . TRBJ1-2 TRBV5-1 CASSLGPGVNVGYTF TGCGCCAGCAGCTTGGGTCCGGGGGTCAATGTAGGCTACACCTTC
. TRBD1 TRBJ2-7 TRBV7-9 CASSFGQGDEQYF TGTGCCAGCAGCTTCGGACAGGGCGACGAGCAGTACTTC
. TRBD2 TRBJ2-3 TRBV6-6 CASSTGTSGTDTQYF TGTGCCAGCAGTACTGGGACTAGCGGCACAGATACGCAGTATTTT
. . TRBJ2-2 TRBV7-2 CASSLVPGGELFF TGTGCCAGCAGCTTAGTACCGGGCGGGGAGCTGTTTTTT
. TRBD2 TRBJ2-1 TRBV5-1 CASSWTSGSSAYNEQFF TGCGCCAGCAGTTGGACTAGCGGGAGTTCGGCCTACAATGAGCAGTTCTTC